This TCR beta chain derives from a study of control samples from healthy donors and cancer patients. Assay used: immunoSEQ multiplex PCR; TCRdb lists only in-frame clones, some missing. The sample shows approximately 13,000 clones, more than 85% of them seen only once. The CDR3 extends over 19 amino acids. The clonotype was recovered from an elderly man with lung cancer. The chain couples TRBV12-1 to TRBJ1-1. TRBV12-1 is recorded as a pseudogene. The source material was PBMCs. CDR3 nucleotide sequence: TGTGCCAGCAGCTTTGATGTTAATTATGGAAAGGGCCGTGACACTGAAGCTTTCTTT. This codes for CASSFDVNYGKGRDTEAFF.